These 2 T cell receptor beta chains share one sample of origin, sequenced in a study of OX40 agonist ivuxolimab in advanced cancers. Using immunoSEQ multiplex PCR, the repertoire was profiled, and TCRdb retains in-frame clones only, with some absent. The profile shows 90,000 or so clones, 90% to 95% of them singletons. The input for sequencing was CD4+ or CD8+ T cells sorted from blood, taken in a trial of the OX40 agonist ivuxolimab. These receptors originate from an adult with an advanced solid tumor such as melanoma, head and neck, liver or kidney cancer.

The chain carries TRBV5-1 and TRBJ2-7; 10 bases agree with TRBD1. In germline, CDR1 is SGHRS, CDR2 YFSETQ. The CDR3 covers 15 residues. V was clipped by 2 bases and J by 5 bases; unmatched bases: 7. The CDR3 DNA sequence: TGCGCCAGCAGCTTCACCGGGACAGGGGTTGACGAGCAGTACTTC. Protein product: CASSFTGTGVDEQYF.

V usage is TRBV5-1 and J usage is TRBJ2-7; tentatively, D is TRBD1 or TRBD2 (6 bases each). Trimming shortened V by 4 bases and J by 3 bases, and 17 bases separated the two germline ends. Germline CDR1 is SGHRS and CDR2 is YFSETQ. CDR3 length: 15 amino acids. For the CDR3, the DNA is TGCGCCAGCAGCCAGGGGACTGCCTACGGCTACGAGCAGTACTTC. Its protein product is CASSQGTAYGYEQYF.